This TCR beta chain derives from a study of regulatory dendritic cells for organ transplantation. General study points: Memory CD8+ T cells were the most oligoclonal; naive cells were highly diverse. Regulatory dendritic cells appeared to expand memory CD8+ clones less than mature ones. Resting memory CD8+ T cells held the most alloreactive clonotypes.

V lost 0 bases and J 7 bases, leaving 13 bases between the germline ends. Germline V gene data show CDR1 as SGDLS and CDR2 as YYNGEE. CDR3 length: 14 amino acids. Using immunoSEQ multiplex PCR, the repertoire was profiled, and TCRdb retains in-frame clones only, with some absent. This table has 28,000 or so clones, 80% to 85% appearing once. There are a few counts of this clone. The target antigen is unknown. This clonotype originated in a human donor in good health. Sequencing was carried out using naive CD4+ T cells from blood. The sample's subset: CD45RA+ naive T cells. The chain employs TRBV9 and TRBJ1-1, with D perhaps TRBD1 (6 bases). CDR3 protein: CASSVVTGNGEAFF. CDR3 nucleotide sequence: TGTGCCAGCAGCGTAGTAACAGGGAATGGTGAAGCTTTCTTT.